Below, 17 T cell receptor beta chains from the same sample are listed, as sequenced in a study of blood T cell repertoires in COVID-19. Method: immunoSEQ multiplex PCR; TCRdb's copy keeps in-frame clones and lacks some. The repertoire holds 250,000 to 300,000 clones, with 80% to 90% as singletons. The source material was peripheral blood. These receptors were collected from a man aged 55-75 years with acute or convalescent COVID-19.

The chain combines TRBV4-3 with TRBJ1-2; 7 bases fit TRBD1. Germline values: CDR1 LGHNA, CDR2 YSLEER. There are 15 residues in the CDR3. Losses at the gene ends were 1 base for V and 2 bases for J; bases not matched to a gene: 4. In DNA form, the CDR3 reads TGCGCCAGCAGCCAAGGACAGGGCTCAAACTATGGCTACACCTTC. The encoded protein is CASSQGQGSNYGYTF.

The V call is TRBV3-1 (or the pseudogene TRBV3-2), the J call TRBJ1-1, with unresolved D. Trimming removed 4 bases from V and 2 bases from J, with 17 bases in between. The CDR3 covers 16 residues. Germline-derived CDR1 and CDR2 are LGHDT and YNNKEL (reference sequence). The CDR3: CASSPWGALANTEAFF. The CDR3 coding sequence is TGTGCCAGCAGCCCCTGGGGTGCTCTAGCTAACACTGAAGCTTTCTTT.

V and J are TRBV14 and TRBJ2-3; 7 bases agree with TRBD2. Germline values: CDR1 SGHDN, CDR2 FVKESK. The CDR3 extends over 14 amino acids. V lost 0 bases, J lost 6 bases, and 3 bases stayed unmatched. In nucleotides, the CDR3 is TGTGCCAGCAGCCAAGATTACGGGGGGGATACGCAGTATTTT. This codes for CASSQDYGGDTQYF. Using reference TRBV14 and TRBJ2-3 for the parts outside the CDR3, the full variable domain is EAGVTQFPSHSVIEKGQTVTLRCDPISGHDNLYWYRRVMGKEIKFLLHFVKESKQDESGMPNNRFLAERTGGTYSTLKVQPAELEDSGVYFCASSQDYGGDTQYFGPGTRLTVL.

The V gene is TRBV14, the J gene TRBJ2-6; 7 nucleotides align to TRBD1. Germline CDR1 and CDR2: SGHDN and FVKESK. The CDR3 contains 20 residues. V was pared by 7 bases and J by 1 base, with 19 bases of the junction left unmatched. The CDR3 bases are TGTGCCAGCACCACTGTACTCCGGGACAGCTTCTATTCTGGGGCCAACGTCCTGACTTTC. Encoded protein: CASTTVLRDSFYSGANVLTF. Drawing the rest from reference TRBV14 and TRBJ2-6, the complete variable domain is EAGVTQFPSHSVIEKGQTVTLRCDPISGHDNLYWYRRVMGKEIKFLLHFVKESKQDESGMPNNRFLAERTGGTYSTLKVQPAELEDSGVYFCASTTVLRDSFYSGANVLTFGAGSRLTVL.

This rearrangement joins TRBV27 to TRBJ1-1, with D possibly being TRBD1 (6 bases). Germline V gene data show CDR1 as MNHEY and CDR2 as SMNVEV (reference sequence). The V end was cut by 7 bases, the J end by 0 bases, with 15 bases between. CDR3 length: 15 residues. The CDR3 sequence is CASTRWGGMNTEAFF. As DNA, the CDR3 is TGTGCCAGCACCCGTTGGGGGGGCATGAACACTGAAGCTTTCTTT.

CDR3 amino acids: CASSLGQGADTQYF. CDR3 in DNA: TGTGCCAGCAGCTTAGGACAGGGAGCAGATACGCAGTATTTT. The chain links TRBV5-8 to TRBJ2-3, with TRBD1 matching over 8 bases. The CDR3 has 14 amino acids. CDR1 and CDR2 (germline): SGHTS, YDEGEE. V gave up 2 bases and J gave up 4 bases; unmatched junction bases: 3.

The chain is built from TRBV4-1 and TRBJ1-1; TRBD1 agrees at 7 bases. Germline CDR1 MGHRA, CDR2 YSYEKL. Trimming at V came to 4 bases and at J to 2 bases, leaving 4 bases not matched to a gene. The CDR3 loop spans 14 amino acids. This CDR3 reads CASSLQGLNTEAFF. The CDR3 nucleotides read TGCGCCAGCAGCCTACAGGGGCTCAACACTGAAGCTTTCTTT.

The genes are TRBV10-2 and TRBJ2-7; 12 bases agree with TRBD2. Trimming took 5 bases from V and 2 from J; bases not matched to a gene: 4. The length of the CDR3 is 15 residues. CDR1 WSHSY and CDR2 SAAADI come from the germline V gene. The CDR3 spells CASSPPSGGAYEQYF. For the CDR3, the DNA is TGCGCCAGCAGTCCACCTAGCGGGGGGGCCTACGAGCAGTACTTC.

There are a few counts of this clone. This chain uses TRBV2 with TRBJ1-4, with D possibly matching TRBD1 (5 bases). The CDR3 has 15 amino acids. The V end lost 4 bases, the J end lost 0 bases, and 9 bases lay between the germline ends. From germline, CDR1 is SNHLY and CDR2 FYNNEI. The CDR3: CASSGQTATNEKLFF. The DNA for the CDR3 is TGTGCCAGCAGTGGCCAGACAGCAACTAATGAAAAACTGTTTTTT.

This clone was seen just once. This chain uses TRBV5-4 with TRBJ2-1; D possibly corresponds to TRBD2 (6 bases). Per the germline V gene, CDR1 is SGHNT and CDR2 is YYREEE (reference sequence). Trimming pared 2 bases from V and 9 bases from J, leaving 12 bases between. This CDR3 is 13 amino acids long. The DNA of the CDR3 is TGTGCCAGCAGCTTTGGCGCGGGGACTGAGCAGTTCTTC. Protein: CASSFGAGTEQFF.

This rearrangement joins TRBV3-1 (or the pseudogene TRBV3-2) to TRBJ2-1; TRBD2 agrees at 10 bases. The germline V gene has CDR1 LGHDT and CDR2 YNNKEL (reference sequence). V shed 4 bases, J shed 7 bases, and the junction held 7 bases outside the gene matches. This CDR3 is built from 15 residues. The CDR3 nucleotides read TGTGCCAGCAGCCCCAGCGGGAGGGCCGGGAATGAGCAGTTCTTC. Translation gives CASSPSGRAGNEQFF.

This clone was seen repeatedly, ten times or more. The J gene is TRBJ2-5, the V gene TRBV6-5; D is possibly TRBD2 (6 bases). The CDR3 is 14 amino acids. V was trimmed by 5 bases and J by 2 bases, leaving 12 bases between them. Germline V CDR1 and CDR2: MNHEY, SVGAGI. CDR3 protein: CASSPGTPQETQYF. The CDR3 DNA is TGTGCCAGCAGTCCCGGGACTCCTCAAGAGACCCAGTACTTC.

The chain carries TRBV3-1 (or the pseudogene TRBV3-2) and TRBJ1-1; 10 bases are shared with TRBD1. Unmatched junction bases numbered 12, after V lost 4 bases and J lost 10 bases. CDR3 size: 15 residues. Germline values: CDR1 LGHDT, CDR2 YNNKEL (reference sequence). The CDR3 is CASSRAGQGIMGAFF. Written as DNA, the CDR3 is TGTGCCAGCAGCCGTGCGGGACAGGGGATTATGGGAGCTTTCTTT.

The chain is built from TRBV18 and TRBJ2-7, with 11 bases that match TRBD2. With V trimmed by 3 bases and J by 1 base, 2 bases remained unmatched. This CDR3 is 15 amino acids long. Germline V gene data show CDR1 as KGHSH and CDR2 as LQKENI. This chain's CDR3 is CASSPGLAASYEQYF. CDR3 coding DNA: TGTGCCAGCTCACCGGGACTAGCGGCATCCTACGAGCAGTACTTC. Full variable domain (outside the CDR3, taken from reference TRBV18 and TRBJ2-7): NAGVMQNPRHLVRRRGQEARLRCSPMKGHSHVYWYRQLPEEGLKFMVYLQKENIIDESGMPKERFSAEFPKEGPSILRIQQVVRGDSAAYFCASSPGLAASYEQYFGPGTRLTVT.

This clone was observed a single time. The chain combines TRBV15 with TRBJ2-7; no clear D. The length of the CDR3 is 15 residues. CDR1 is LNHNV and CDR2 is YYDKDF in the germline V gene (reference sequence). V shed 4 bases and J shed 2 bases, with 15 bases lying between them. The CDR3: CATSKKIGGAYEQYF. DNA of the CDR3: TGTGCCACCAGCAAAAAAATAGGCGGCGCCTACGAGCAGTACTTC.

V usage is TRBV4-2 and J usage is TRBJ2-1; 13 bases are a match to TRBD2. Germline CDR1 and CDR2: LGHNA and YNFKEQ. CDR3 length: 14 amino acids. Germline trimming cut 6 bases from V and 10 bases from J; bases unmatched to any gene: 6. In nucleotides, the CDR3 is TGTGCCAGCAGGACTAGCGGGGGGCCGGGGGAGCAGTTCTTC. Translation: CASRTSGGPGEQFF.

J is TRBJ2-1 and V is TRBV5-4, with 14 positions matching TRBD2. The length of the CDR3 is 16 residues. J was trimmed by 4 bases and V by 4 bases; bases with no gene match: 4. CDR1 and CDR2 from the germline V gene are SGHNT and YYREEE (reference sequence). CDR3 residues: CASSGGLAGEYNEQFF. The CDR3 nucleotides read TGTGCCAGCAGCGGGGGACTAGCGGGGGAATACAATGAGCAGTTCTTC.